This TCR beta chain was retrieved from a study of chemoradiotherapy in HPV16-positive cancers. Study results and limitations: HPV-specific T cells were functionally defined from only a couple of HPV16-positive patients.

Trimming left V 1 base short and J 8 bases short, with 12 bases between. CDR3 length: 14 amino acids. In germline, CDR1 is SNHLY, CDR2 FYNNEI. In regard to this clone: Antigen specificity is unknown.

Libraries were prepared by immunoSEQ multiplex PCR; TCRdb keeps only in-frame clonotypes and omits some of them. The table shows about 12,000 clones, with less than 80% occurring only once. The V gene is TRBV2, the J gene TRBJ2-4; the D is unclear. This receptor was identified in a human donor with HPV-associated anogenital cancer. Collection of the sample occurred from a patient who underwent chemoradiotherapy. CDR3 bases: TGTGCCAGCAGTGAAGTCGGGCGGACGGACATTCAGTACTTC. It translates to CASSEVGRTDIQYF. Full variable domain (outside the CDR3, taken from reference TRBV2 and TRBJ2-4): EPEVTQTPSHQVTQMGQEVILRCVPISNHLYFYWYRQILGQKVEFLVSFYNNEISEKSEIFDDQFSVERPDGSNFTLKIRSTKLEDSAMYFCASSEVGRTDIQYFGAGTRLSVL.